This T cell receptor (beta chain) was found in a study of CD8+CD57+ T cells in acquired aplastic anemia. The sample holds many counts of this clonotype. Genomic DNA constituted the template upon which TCR beta VDJ and CDR3 profiling was performed. TCRdb reanalysed the reads using MiXCR and keeps one entry per CDR3 protein. The top ten hold 2.5% to 3.5% of the sample, which has 150,000 to 200,000 distinct CDR3 sequences, around 45% seen once. Trimming took 3 bases from V and 4 from J, leaving 9 bases between them. CDR3 length: 14 amino acids. CDR1 and CDR2 from the germline V gene are LNHDA and SQIVND (reference sequence).

Sequencing was carried out using sorted CD4+, CD8+, or CD8+CD57+ T cells (not recorded which) from PBMCs. The rearrangement joins TRBV19 to TRBJ2-2, with D possibly matching TRBD2 (5 bases). The clonotype was recovered from a human donor in good health. CDR3 nucleotides: TGTGCCAGTAGTATCGGCGGGTTCACCGGGGAGCTGTTTTTT. Its translation is CASSIGGFTGELFF.